This T cell receptor beta chain was obtained from a study of early T cells in non-severe SARS-CoV-2 infection. Study-wide background: The study sequenced bulk RNA from unsorted whole blood, with chains unpaired. Findings and caveats of the study: Database matching using VDJdb favored anti-spike CD8 responses, with private and CD4 specificities left missing.

To note about this clonotype: Its antigen is undetermined.

The V end was cut by 1 base, the J end by 8 bases, with 9 bases between. The CDR3 has 13 amino acids. Germline V gene sequence: CDR1 SGHTA, CDR2 FQGNSA. Unique molecular identifiers tagged individual cDNA molecules. TCRdb reprocessed the 5' RACE reads via MiXCR and lists one record per CDR3 protein. The sample yields tens of thousands of distinct CDR3 sequences, less than 7% seen once. What was sequenced was whole blood. The TCR comes from an adult who was a healthcare worker with PCR-confirmed SARS-CoV-2 infection or an uninfected control (not recorded which). The V call is TRBV7-2, the J call TRBJ2-1, with D uncertain. For the CDR3, the DNA is TGTGCCAGCAGCTTAGTTTTTGGGGATGAGCAGTTCTTC. It yields the protein CASSLVFGDEQFF.